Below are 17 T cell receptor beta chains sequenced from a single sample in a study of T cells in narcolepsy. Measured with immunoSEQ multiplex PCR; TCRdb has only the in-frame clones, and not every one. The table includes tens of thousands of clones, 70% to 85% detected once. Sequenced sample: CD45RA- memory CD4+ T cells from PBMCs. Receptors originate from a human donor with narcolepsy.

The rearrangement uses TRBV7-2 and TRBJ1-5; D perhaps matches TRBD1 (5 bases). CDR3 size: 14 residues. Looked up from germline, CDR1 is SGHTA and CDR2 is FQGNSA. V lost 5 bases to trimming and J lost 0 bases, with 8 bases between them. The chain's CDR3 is CASSRQSSNQPQHF. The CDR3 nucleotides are TGTGCCAGCAGCCGACAGTCTAGCAATCAGCCCCAGCATTTT.

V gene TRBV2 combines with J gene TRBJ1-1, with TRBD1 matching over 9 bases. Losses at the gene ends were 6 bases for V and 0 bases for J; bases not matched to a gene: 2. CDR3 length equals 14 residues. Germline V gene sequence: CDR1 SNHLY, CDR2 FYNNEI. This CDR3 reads CASRRDRVNTEAFF. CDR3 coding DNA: TGTGCCAGCAGGAGGGACAGGGTGAACACTGAAGCTTTCTTT.

The CDR3 region is CASSLVDPQGTNSPLHF. The CDR3 DNA follows: TGTGCCAGCAGCTTAGTGGACCCTCAGGGGACAAATTCACCCCTCCACTTT. The V gene is TRBV11-3, the J gene TRBJ1-6; D possibly corresponds to TRBD1 (6 bases). The CDR3 totals 17 residues. Germline assignment: CDR1 SGHNT and CDR2 YENEEA. V gave up 1 base and J gave up 7 bases, with 17 bases separating them.

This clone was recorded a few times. The CDR3 is CAISELGQGEGYGYTF. CDR3 DNA: TGTGCCATCAGTGAGTTGGGACAGGGAGAAGGCTATGGCTACACCTTC. The genes are TRBV10-3 and TRBJ1-2, with 9 bases fitting TRBD1. The germline V gene has CDR1 ENHRY and CDR2 SYGVKD. The CDR3 has 16 residues. V shed 1 base and J 4 bases; nucleotides not matched to a gene: 7.

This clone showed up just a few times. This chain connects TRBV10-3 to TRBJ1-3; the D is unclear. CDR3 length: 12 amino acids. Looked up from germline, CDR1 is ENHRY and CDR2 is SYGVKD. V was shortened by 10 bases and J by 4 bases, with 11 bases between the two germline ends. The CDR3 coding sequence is TGTGCCACTTCGGAAGGGGGAAACACCATATATTTT. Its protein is CATSEGGNTIYF.

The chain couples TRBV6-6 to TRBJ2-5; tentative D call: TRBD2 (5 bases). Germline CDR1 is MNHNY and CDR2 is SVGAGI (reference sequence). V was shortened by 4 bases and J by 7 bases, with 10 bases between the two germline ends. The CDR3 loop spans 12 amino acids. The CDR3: CASSSAGGTQYF. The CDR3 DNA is TGTGCCAGCAGTTCCGCGGGTGGGACCCAGTACTTC.

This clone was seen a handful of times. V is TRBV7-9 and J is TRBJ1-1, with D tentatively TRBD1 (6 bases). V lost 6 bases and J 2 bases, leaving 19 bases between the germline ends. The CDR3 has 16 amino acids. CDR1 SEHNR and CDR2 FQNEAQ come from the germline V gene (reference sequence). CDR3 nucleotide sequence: TGTGCCAGCAGTCCCGGGTCGGGGGCGGACAACACTGAAGCTTTCTTT. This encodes CASSPGSGADNTEAFF.

The DNA for the CDR3 is TGTGCCAGCAGTTTCCTTCAGGGGAACAAAAACATTCAGTACTTC. Translation gives CASSFLQGNKNIQYF. The chain couples TRBV28 to TRBJ2-4; D is possibly TRBD1 (6 bases). This CDR3 contains 15 residues. Germline CDR1 MDHEN, CDR2 SYDVKM. Trimming left V 3 bases short and J 3 bases short, with 12 bases between.

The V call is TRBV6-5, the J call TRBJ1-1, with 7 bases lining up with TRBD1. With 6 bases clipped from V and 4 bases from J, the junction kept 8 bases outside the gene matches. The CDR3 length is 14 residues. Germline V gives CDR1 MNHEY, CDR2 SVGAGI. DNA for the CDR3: TGTGCCAGCAGCTATACCGACAGGGTCACTGAAGCTTTCTTT. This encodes CASSYTDRVTEAFF.

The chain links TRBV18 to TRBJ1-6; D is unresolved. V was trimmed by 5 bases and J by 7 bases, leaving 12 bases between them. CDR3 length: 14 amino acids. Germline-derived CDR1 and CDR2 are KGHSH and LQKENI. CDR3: CASSGGRMNSPLHF. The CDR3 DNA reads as TGTGCCAGCTCAGGAGGGCGGATGAATTCACCCCTCCACTTT.

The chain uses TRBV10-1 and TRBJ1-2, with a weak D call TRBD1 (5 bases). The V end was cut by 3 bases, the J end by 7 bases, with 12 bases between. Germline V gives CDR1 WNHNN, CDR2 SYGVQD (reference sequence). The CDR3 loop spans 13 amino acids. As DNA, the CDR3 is TGCGCCAGCAGTGACAACCAGGGATCTGGCTACACCTTC. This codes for CASSDNQGSGYTF.

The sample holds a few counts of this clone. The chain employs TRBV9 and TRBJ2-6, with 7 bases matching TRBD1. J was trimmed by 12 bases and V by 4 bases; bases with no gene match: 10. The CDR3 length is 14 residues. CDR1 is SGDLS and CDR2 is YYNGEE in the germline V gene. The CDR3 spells CASSQSGQDGVLTF. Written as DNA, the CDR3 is TGTGCCAGCAGCCAGTCTGGACAGGACGGCGTCCTGACTTTC.

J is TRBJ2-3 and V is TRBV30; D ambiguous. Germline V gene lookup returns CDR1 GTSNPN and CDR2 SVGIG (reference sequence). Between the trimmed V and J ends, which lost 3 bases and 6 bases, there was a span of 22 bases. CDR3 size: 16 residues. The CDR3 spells CAWSPGPDPWGDTQYF. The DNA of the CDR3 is TGTGCCTGGAGCCCCGGACCGGATCCTTGGGGTGATACGCAGTATTTT.

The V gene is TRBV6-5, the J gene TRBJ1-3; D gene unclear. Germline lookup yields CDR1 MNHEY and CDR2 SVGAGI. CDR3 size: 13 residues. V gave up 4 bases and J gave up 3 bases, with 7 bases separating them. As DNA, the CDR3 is TGTGCCAGCAGTTGGACGGGTGGAAACACCATATATTTT. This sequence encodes CASSWTGGNTIYF.

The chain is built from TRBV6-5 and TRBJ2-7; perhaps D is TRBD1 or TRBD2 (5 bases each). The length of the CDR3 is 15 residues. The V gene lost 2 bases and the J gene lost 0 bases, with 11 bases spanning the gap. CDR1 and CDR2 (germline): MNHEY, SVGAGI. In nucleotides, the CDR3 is TGTGCCAGCAGTTACGGTCGAGGGGTCTCCTACGAGCAGTACTTC. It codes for CASSYGRGVSYEQYF.

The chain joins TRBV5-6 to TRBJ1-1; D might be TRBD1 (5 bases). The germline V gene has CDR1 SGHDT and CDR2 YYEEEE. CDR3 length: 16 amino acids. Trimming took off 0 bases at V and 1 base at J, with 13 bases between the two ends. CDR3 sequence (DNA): TGTGCCAGCAGCTTGGGTTATGGGACGGCGAACACTGAAGCTTTCTTT. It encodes CASSLGYGTANTEAFF.

CDR3 residues: CASSLPAGASYEQYF. CDR3 DNA sequence: TGTGCCAGCAGCTTGCCGGCGGGGGCCTCCTACGAGCAGTACTTC. The V gene is TRBV5-4, the J gene TRBJ2-7; weak D call: TRBD2 (7 bases). V lost 1 base, J lost 0 bases, and 11 bases lay in between. The CDR3 covers 15 residues. Germline CDR1 is SGHNT and CDR2 is YYREEE (reference sequence).